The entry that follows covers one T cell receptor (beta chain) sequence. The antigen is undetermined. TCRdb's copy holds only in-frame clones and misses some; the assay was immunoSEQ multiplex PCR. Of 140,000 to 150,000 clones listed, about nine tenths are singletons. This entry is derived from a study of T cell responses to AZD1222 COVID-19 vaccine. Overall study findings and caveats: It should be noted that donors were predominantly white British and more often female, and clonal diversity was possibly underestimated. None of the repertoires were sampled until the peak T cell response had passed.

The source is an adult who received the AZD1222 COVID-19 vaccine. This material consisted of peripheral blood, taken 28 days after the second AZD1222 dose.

CDR3 sequence (DNA): TGTGCCAGCAAACAGGGCGGTGACTATGGCTACACCTTC. This sequence encodes CASKQGGDYGYTF. This sequence joins TRBV27 and TRBJ1-2, with TRBD1 as a possible D gene (6 bases). The ends were cut back, 7 bases at V and 3 bases at J, with 12 bases in the middle. The CDR3 is made up of 13 amino acids. Germline values: CDR1 MNHEY, CDR2 SMNVEV (reference sequence).